These T cell receptor beta chains were read from a single sample in a study of blood T cell repertoires in COVID-19. Measured with immunoSEQ multiplex PCR; TCRdb has only the in-frame clones, and not every one. This table has roughly 190,000 clones, 94% appearing once. Specimen: peripheral blood. The receptor set was obtained from a man aged 30-40 years with COVID-19, enrolled during active disease. The CDR3 runs from the conserved cysteine through the conserved F or W. A D gene is named only where the DNA matches it firmly. Where a row states a size, it is once, few, many or the class of an expanded clone; other rows omit it.

d_gene,abundance,v_gene,j_gene,CDR3aa,CDR3nt
-,-,TRBV7-9,TRBJ1-5,CASSLEQGNQPQHF,TGTGCCAGCAGCTTAGAACAGGGCAATCAGCCCCAGCATTTT
-,-,TRBV5-4,TRBJ2-2,CAGGSSSEGGELFF,TGTGCCGGGGGATCATCTAGCGAGGGCGGGGAGCTGTTTTTT
TRBD2,once,TRBV7-9,TRBJ2-7,CASSYFGGSNYEQYF,TGTGCCAGCAGCTATTTCGGGGGGTCCAACTACGAGCAGTACTTC
-,-,TRBV14,TRBJ2-3,CASSQVRDSFYDTQYF,TGTGCCAGCAGCCAAGTCCGGGACTCTTTCTACGATACGCAGTATTTT
TRBD1,-,TRBV7-3,TRBJ1-3,CASSLQGASGNTIYF,TGTGCCAGCAGCTTACAGGGGGCGTCCGGAAACACCATATATTTT
TRBD1,-,TRBV6-5,TRBJ1-1,CASSGTGGAEAFF,TGTGCCAGCAGCGGGACAGGGGGTGCTGAAGCTTTCTTT
-,-,TRBV7-6,TRBJ2-3,CASSLGSLSTDTQYF,TGTGCCAGCAGCTTAGGTTCCCTAAGCACAGATACGCAGTATTTT
-,-,TRBV6-5,TRBJ2-7,CASRLDRLLYEQYF,TGTGCCAGCAGATTGGACAGACTCCTCTACGAGCAGTACTTC
-,once,TRBV7-9,TRBJ2-2,CASSQLTGYTGELFF,TGTGCCAGCAGCCAACTTACAGGGTACACCGGGGAGCTGTTTTTT
-,-,TRBV11-1,TRBJ2-2,CASSLVKGRGTGELFF,TGTGCCAGCAGCTTAGTGAAGGGGCGTGGGACCGGGGAGCTGTTTTTT
-,-,TRBV6-2/TRBV6-3,TRBJ2-7,CASSFGGGSYEQYF,TGTGCCAGCAGTTTTGGGGGCGGCTCCTACGAGCAGTACTTC
TRBD1,-,TRBV5-5,TRBJ2-1,CASSTRTGYNEQFF,TGTGCCAGCAGCACGAGGACAGGGTACAATGAGCAGTTCTTC
-,-,TRBV7-3,TRBJ1-1,CASSFRGSIMNTEAFF,TGTGCCAGCAGCTTCCGGGGGAGCATCATGAACACTGAAGCTTTCTTT